Listed below are T cell receptor beta chains from one sample, sequenced in a study of T cell changes during pregnancy in multiple sclerosis. TCRdb keeps only in-frame clones here, not all; method: immunoSEQ multiplex PCR. The sample consists of 60,000 to 75,000 clones, more than 90% of them appearing once. The material was peripheral blood, obtained in the second trimester of pregnancy. These receptors were collected from a female donor with multiple sclerosis, enrolled in a pregnancy study. CDR3s include the opening cysteine and the closing phenylalanine or tryptophan. A D gene is named only where the DNA matches it firmly. Part of the rows lack a size; the others show once, few, many or a class for expanded clones.

V: TRBV6-1; size: .; J: TRBJ1-6; D: .; DNA: TGTGCCGTCCAGGAGGAAGGACATTCACCCCTCCACTTT; CDR3: CAVQEEGHSPLHF
V: TRBV7-8; size: .; J: TRBJ1-5; D: TRBD1; DNA: TGTGCCAGCAGCTTAGCACAGGGGAATCAGCCCCAGCATTTT; CDR3: CASSLAQGNQPQHF
V: TRBV18; size: .; J: TRBJ1-5; D: .; DNA: TGTGCCAGCTCACCAGGCGCAGGGAGCAATCAGCCCCAGCATTTT; CDR3: CASSPGAGSNQPQHF
V: TRBV7-8; size: .; J: TRBJ1-5; D: .; DNA: TGTGCCAGCAGCTTAAGCTCCCGAGGCAATCAGCCCCAGCATTTT; CDR3: CASSLSSRGNQPQHF
V: TRBV15; size: .; J: TRBJ2-1; D: .; DNA: TGTGCCACCAGCAATAAACCGGGGGTTGGGTATGAGCAGTTCTTC; CDR3: CATSNKPGVGYEQFF
V: TRBV28; size: once; J: TRBJ2-7; D: TRBD2; DNA: TGTGCCAGCAGCGTTACTCTAGCGGGAGGGCCGCGCGAGCAGTACTTC; CDR3: CASSVTLAGGPREQYF
V: TRBV7-9; size: few; J: TRBJ1-1; D: .; DNA: TGTGCCAGCAACTTGGGGGGAAGCACTGAAGCTTTCTTT; CDR3: CASNLGGSTEAFF
V: TRBV5-1; size: .; J: TRBJ1-6; D: .; DNA: TGCGCCAGCAGCTGGGAGGGACCGACGATCACACCCCTCCACTTT; CDR3: CASSWEGPTITPLHF
V: TRBV6-5; size: .; J: TRBJ1-5; D: TRBD1; DNA: TGTGCCAGCGGACAGGTCGCCAATCAGCCCCAGCATTTT; CDR3: CASGQVANQPQHF
V: TRBV28; size: .; J: TRBJ1-1; D: .; DNA: TGTGCCAGCAGGATCAGGGCTGTGTCTGAAGCTTTCTTT; CDR3: CASRIRAVSEAFF
V: TRBV10-3; size: .; J: TRBJ2-7; D: TRBD2; DNA: TGTGCCATCAGTGAGTCCGGGACTATCGTCTACGAGCAGTACTTC; CDR3: CAISESGTIVYEQYF
V: TRBV4-3; size: .; J: TRBJ1-2; D: TRBD1; DNA: TGCGCCAGCAGCCAAGATCCAGGACAGGGACACGCAAGAGCCGGCTACACCTTC; CDR3: CASSQDPGQGHARAGYTF
V: TRBV19; size: once; J: TRBJ1-1; D: TRBD1; DNA: TGTGCCAGTACCGTGGGACAGCTGAACACTGAAGCTTTCTTT; CDR3: CASTVGQLNTEAFF
V: TRBV20-1; size: .; J: TRBJ1-2; D: .; DNA: TGCAGACCTACAGGGAACTATGGCTACACCTTC; CDR3: CRPTGNYGYTF
V: TRBV5-6; size: .; J: TRBJ2-3; D: .; DNA: TGTGCCAGCAGTCTGCCGAGGGCGAGAGATACGCAGTATTTT; CDR3: CASSLPRARDTQYF
V: TRBV7-2; size: .; J: TRBJ1-6; D: .; DNA: TGTGCCAGCAGCTCCTCCCCTGGGCGGGTACCCCTCCACTTT; CDR3: CASSSSPGRVPLHF
V: TRBV2; size: .; J: TRBJ2-3; D: TRBD2; DNA: TGTGCCAGCAGGCCGGGACTAGCGGGAACAGATACGCAGTATTTT; CDR3: CASRPGLAGTDTQYF
V: TRBV6-1; size: once; J: TRBJ2-3; D: .; DNA: TGTGCCAGCGGGACTGAACCCGTTTTAGATACGCAGTATTTT; CDR3: CASGTEPVLDTQYF
V: TRBV10-3; size: .; J: TRBJ2-3; D: TRBD1; DNA: TGTGCCATCCGGACAGGGGGGGATACGCAGTATTTT; CDR3: CAIRTGGDTQYF
V: TRBV6-1; size: .; J: TRBJ2-3; D: .; DNA: TGTGCCAGCAGTGAACAGGGCGGAAGCACAGATACGCAGTATTTT; CDR3: CASSEQGGSTDTQYF
V: TRBV4-1; size: .; J: TRBJ1-1; D: .; DNA: TGCGCCAGCAGCCAATTTTGGGCAATGGGCATGAACACTGAAGCTTTCTTT; CDR3: CASSQFWAMGMNTEAFF
V: TRBV2; size: .; J: TRBJ2-2; D: TRBD1; DNA: TGTGCCAGCAGTCTCCGACAGGGAAGCACCGGGGAGCTGTTTTTT; CDR3: CASSLRQGSTGELFF
V: TRBV30; size: .; J: TRBJ2-3; D: TRBD2; DNA: TGTGCCTGGAGCGCGGGAGGGGCAGATACGCAGTATTTT; CDR3: CAWSAGGADTQYF
V: TRBV7-3; size: .; J: TRBJ2-1; D: TRBD2; DNA: TGTGCCAGCAGTTCACTAGCGGGAAGCTACAATGAGCAGTTCTTC; CDR3: CASSSLAGSYNEQFF
V: TRBV18; size: .; J: TRBJ2-7; D: .; DNA: TGTGCCAGCTCACCCGGCGGGGCTACCTACGAGCAGTACTTC; CDR3: CASSPGGATYEQYF
V: TRBV6-1; size: .; J: TRBJ2-5; D: .; DNA: TGTGCCAGCACGGAGGGTGGGGACCAAGAGACCCAGTACTTC; CDR3: CASTEGGDQETQYF
V: TRBV29-1; size: .; J: TRBJ2-3; D: .; DNA: TGCAGCGTTGCGGGGGGCGCGGATACGCAGTATTTT; CDR3: CSVAGGADTQYF